These T cell receptor beta chains were read from a single sample in a study of blood T cell repertoires in COVID-19. The assay was immunoSEQ multiplex PCR, and TCRdb's table has in-frame clones only and misses some. The sample records just over 300,000 clones, about nine tenths being singletons. The sample was PBMCs or T cells enriched from blood (not recorded which). The receptors here all came from a woman between 18 and 29 years old who had recovered from COVID-19. Each CDR3 is given with its conserved first and last residue. The D gene is left open where the match is weak. Clone sizes are given selectively: once, few, many, or a class where the clone is expanded.

clone size,V gene,J gene,D gene,CDR3 DNA,CDR3 protein
NA,TRBV7-9,TRBJ2-7,NA,TGTGCCAGCAGCTTAGCCTCAATGTTAGGCCCCAAGACTGCCTACGAGCAGTACTTC,CASSLASMLGPKTAYEQYF
once,TRBV12-3/TRBV12-4,TRBJ1-2,TRBD1,TGTGCCAGCAGGACAGGGGGCTATGGCTACACCTTC,CASRTGGYGYTF
NA,TRBV4-1,TRBJ2-7,NA,TGCGCCAGCAGCCAAGACCCAACAGGGCCTACCTACGAGCAGTACTTC,CASSQDPTGPTYEQYF
NA,TRBV10-3,TRBJ1-2,NA,TGTGCCATCAGTGAGCAAACAGGGCCGTCCTATGGCTACACCTTC,CAISEQTGPSYGYTF
NA,TRBV6-5,TRBJ1-1,TRBD1,TGTGCCAGCAGAGGACAGGGGGCAGGGAACACTGAAGCTTTCTTT,CASRGQGAGNTEAFF
NA,TRBV7-2,TRBJ1-4,NA,TGTGCCAGCAGCTTAAATTCAGGGGTATATGAAAAACTGTTTTTT,CASSLNSGVYEKLFF
few,TRBV3-1/TRBV3-2,TRBJ2-5,TRBD2,TGTGCCAGCAGCCACGGAGCGGGAGGGCCGTTAGAAGAGACCCAGTACTTC,CASSHGAGGPLEETQYF
NA,TRBV7-9,TRBJ1-1,TRBD1,TGTGCCAGCAGCTCCCGGACAGGTACGAACGTTTTCTTT,CASSSRTGTNVFF
NA,TRBV5-4,TRBJ2-3,TRBD2,TGTGCCAGCAGCTTTAAGCGGGGGGGGGCCACAGATACGCAGTATTTT,CASSFKRGGATDTQYF
few,TRBV19,TRBJ2-1,TRBD2,TGTGCCAGTAGTAGGGGGACTAGCGGGATCAATGAGCAGTTCTTC,CASSRGTSGINEQFF
NA,TRBV28,TRBJ1-1,TRBD1,TGTGCCAGCAGTAACAGGGGGTTTAACACTGAAGCTTTCTTT,CASSNRGFNTEAFF
NA,TRBV10-3,TRBJ2-6,NA,TGTGCCATCAGGCAGGGCTCTGGGGCCAACGTCCTGACTTTC,CAIRQGSGANVLTF
NA,TRBV2,TRBJ1-1,TRBD1,TGTGCCAGCAGTGGGACAGGGGGCGACACTGAAGCTTTCTTT,CASSGTGGDTEAFF
NA,TRBV28,TRBJ1-5,NA,TGTGCCAGCAGTTTCTTGGTAGGGGCGCTAAGCAATCAGCCCCAGCATTTT,CASSFLVGALSNQPQHF
few,TRBV29-1,TRBJ2-1,NA,TGCAGCGTTGAAGATAAAGGGGGGAGGGCCGGGGAGCAGTTCTTC,CSVEDKGGRAGEQFF
NA,TRBV6-2/TRBV6-3,TRBJ1-1,NA,TGTGCCAGCAGTTATCTTGCAGGGGATCACACTGAAGCTTTCTTT,CASSYLAGDHTEAFF
NA,TRBV7-9,TRBJ1-1,TRBD1,TGTGCCAGCAGCTCCCTCACGGGACAGAAGAACACTGAAGCTTTCTTT,CASSSLTGQKNTEAFF
once,TRBV6-5,TRBJ1-2,TRBD1,TGTGCCAGCAGTTACCGGGACAGTTTAGCTAACTATGGCTACACCTTC,CASSYRDSLANYGYTF